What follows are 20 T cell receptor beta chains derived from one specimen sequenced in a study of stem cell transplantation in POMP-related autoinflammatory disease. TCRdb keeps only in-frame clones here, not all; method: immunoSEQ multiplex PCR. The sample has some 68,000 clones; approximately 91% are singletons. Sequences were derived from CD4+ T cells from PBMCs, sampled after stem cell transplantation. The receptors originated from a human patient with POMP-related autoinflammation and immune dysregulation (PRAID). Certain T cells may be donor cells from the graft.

CDR3 residues: CASSRGPYYEQYF. The CDR3 DNA follows: TGTGCCAGCAGCCGAGGACCTTACTACGAGCAGTACTTC. The V call is TRBV11-2, the J call TRBJ2-7; no clear D. The germline V gene has CDR1 SGHAT and CDR2 FQNNGV. The V gene lost 5 bases and the J gene lost 3 bases, with 11 bases spanning the gap. CDR3 length equals 13 residues.

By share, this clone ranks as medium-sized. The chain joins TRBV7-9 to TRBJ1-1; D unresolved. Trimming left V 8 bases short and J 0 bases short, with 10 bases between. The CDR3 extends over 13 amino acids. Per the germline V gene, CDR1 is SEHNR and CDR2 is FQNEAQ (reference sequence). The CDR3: CASLRALNTEAFF. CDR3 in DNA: TGTGCCAGCCTCAGAGCCCTGAACACTGAAGCTTTCTTT.

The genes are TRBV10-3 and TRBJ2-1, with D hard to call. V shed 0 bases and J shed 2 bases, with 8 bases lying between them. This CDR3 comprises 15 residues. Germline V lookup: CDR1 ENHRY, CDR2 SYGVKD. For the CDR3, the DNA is TGTGCCATCAGTGAGTCTTCACCTCCCTACAATGAGCAGTTCTTC. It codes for CAISESSPPYNEQFF.

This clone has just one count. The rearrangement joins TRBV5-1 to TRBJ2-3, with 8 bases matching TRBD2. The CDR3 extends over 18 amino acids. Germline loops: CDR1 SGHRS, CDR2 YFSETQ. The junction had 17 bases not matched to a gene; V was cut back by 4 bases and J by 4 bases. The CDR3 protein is CASSLTLVAGLAADTQYF. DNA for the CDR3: TGCGCCAGCAGCCTCACTCTGGTAGCGGGATTGGCGGCAGATACGCAGTATTTT.

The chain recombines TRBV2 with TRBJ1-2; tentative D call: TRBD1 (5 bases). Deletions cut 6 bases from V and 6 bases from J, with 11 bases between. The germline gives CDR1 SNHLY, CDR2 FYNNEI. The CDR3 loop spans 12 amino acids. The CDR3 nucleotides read TGTGCCAGCAGCCAGGGCTCAGATGGCTACACCTTC. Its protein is CASSQGSDGYTF.

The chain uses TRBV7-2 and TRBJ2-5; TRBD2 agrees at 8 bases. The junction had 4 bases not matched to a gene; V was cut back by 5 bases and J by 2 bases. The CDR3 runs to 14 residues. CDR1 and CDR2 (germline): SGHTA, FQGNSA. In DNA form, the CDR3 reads TGTGCCAGCAGCGATACTAGCGGACAAGAGACCCAGTACTTC. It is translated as CASSDTSGQETQYF.

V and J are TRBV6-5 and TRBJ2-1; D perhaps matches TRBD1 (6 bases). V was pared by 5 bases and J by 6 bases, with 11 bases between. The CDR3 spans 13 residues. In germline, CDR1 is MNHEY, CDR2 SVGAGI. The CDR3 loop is CASSLDSGNEQFF. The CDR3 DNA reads TGTGCCAGCAGTCTGGACAGTGGCAATGAGCAGTTCTTC.

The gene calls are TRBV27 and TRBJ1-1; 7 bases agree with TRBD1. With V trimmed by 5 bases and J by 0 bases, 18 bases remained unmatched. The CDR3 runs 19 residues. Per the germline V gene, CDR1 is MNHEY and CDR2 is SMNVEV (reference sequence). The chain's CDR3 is CASSLNPTGSSPVNTEAFF. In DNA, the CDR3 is TGTGCCAGCAGTCTAAATCCGACAGGGAGTTCCCCAGTGAACACTGAAGCTTTCTTT.

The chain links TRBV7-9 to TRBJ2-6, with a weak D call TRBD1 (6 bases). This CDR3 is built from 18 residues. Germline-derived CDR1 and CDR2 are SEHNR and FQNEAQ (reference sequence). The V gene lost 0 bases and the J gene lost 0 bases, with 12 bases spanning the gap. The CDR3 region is CASSLADSIISGANVLTF. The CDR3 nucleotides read TGTGCCAGCAGCTTAGCGGACAGCATTATCTCTGGGGCCAACGTCCTGACTTTC.

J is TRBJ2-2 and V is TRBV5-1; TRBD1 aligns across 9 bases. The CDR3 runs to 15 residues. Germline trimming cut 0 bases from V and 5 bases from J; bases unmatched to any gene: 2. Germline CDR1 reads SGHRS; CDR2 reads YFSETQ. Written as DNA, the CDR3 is TGCGCCAGCAGCTTGGGACAGGGGGATACCGGGGAGCTGTTTTTT. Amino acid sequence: CASSLGQGDTGELFF.

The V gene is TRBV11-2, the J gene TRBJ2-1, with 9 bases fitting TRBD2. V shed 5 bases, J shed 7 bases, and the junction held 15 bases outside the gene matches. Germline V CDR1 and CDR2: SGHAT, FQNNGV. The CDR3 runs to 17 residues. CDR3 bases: TGTGCCAGCAGCCGCCTCCCCGGGACTAGCCCGTTGAATGAGCAGTTCTTC. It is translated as CASSRLPGTSPLNEQFF. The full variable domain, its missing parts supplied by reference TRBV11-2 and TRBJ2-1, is EAGVAQSPRYKIIEKRQSVAFWCNPISGHATLYWYQQILGQGPKLLIQFQNNGVVDDSQLPKDRFSAERLKGVDSTLKIQPAKLEDSAVYLCASSRLPGTSPLNEQFFGPGTRLTVL.

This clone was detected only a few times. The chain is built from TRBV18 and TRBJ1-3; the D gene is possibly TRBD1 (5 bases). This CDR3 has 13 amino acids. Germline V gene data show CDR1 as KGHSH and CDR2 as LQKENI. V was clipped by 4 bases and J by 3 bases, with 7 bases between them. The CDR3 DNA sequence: TGTGCCAGCTCACGAGACAGTGGAAACACCATATATTTT. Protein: CASSRDSGNTIYF. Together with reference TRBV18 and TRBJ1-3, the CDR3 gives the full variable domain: NAGVMQNPRHLVRRRGQEARLRCSPMKGHSHVYWYRQLPEEGLKFMVYLQKENIIDESGMPKERFSAEFPKEGPSILRIQQVVRGDSAAYFCASSRDSGNTIYFGEGSWLTVV.

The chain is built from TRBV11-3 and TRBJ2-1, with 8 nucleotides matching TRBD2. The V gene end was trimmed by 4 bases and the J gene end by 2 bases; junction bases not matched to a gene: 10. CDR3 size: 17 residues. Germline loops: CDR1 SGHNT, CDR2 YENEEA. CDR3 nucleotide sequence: TGTGCCAGCAGCTCGAGGTCCGGGACTAGAACCTACAATGAGCAGTTCTTC. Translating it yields CASSSRSGTRTYNEQFF. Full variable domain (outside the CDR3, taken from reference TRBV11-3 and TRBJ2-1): EAGVVQSPRYKIIEKKQPVAFWCNPISGHNTLYWYLQNLGQGPELLIRYENEEAVDDSQLPKDRFSAERLKGVDSTLKIQPAELGDSAVYLCASSSRSGTRTYNEQFFGPGTRLTVL.

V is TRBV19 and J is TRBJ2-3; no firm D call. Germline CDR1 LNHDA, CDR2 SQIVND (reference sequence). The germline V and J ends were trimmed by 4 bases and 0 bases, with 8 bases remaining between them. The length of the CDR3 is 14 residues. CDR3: CASSTAPSTDTQYF. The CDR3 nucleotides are TGTGCCAGTAGTACGGCCCCAAGCACAGATACGCAGTATTTT. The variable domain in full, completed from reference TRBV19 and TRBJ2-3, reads DGGITQSPKYLFRKEGQNVTLSCEQNLNHDAMYWYRQDPGQGLRLIYYSQIVNDFQKGDIAEGYSVSREKKESFPLTVTSAQKNPTAFYLCASSTAPSTDTQYFGPGTRLTVL.

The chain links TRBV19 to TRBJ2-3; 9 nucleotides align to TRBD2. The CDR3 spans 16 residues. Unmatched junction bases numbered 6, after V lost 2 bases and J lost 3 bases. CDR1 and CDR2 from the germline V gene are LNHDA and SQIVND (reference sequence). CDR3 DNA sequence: TGTGCCAGTAGTATAAGGCTAGCGGGGATAACAGATACGCAGTATTTT. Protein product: CASSIRLAGITDTQYF. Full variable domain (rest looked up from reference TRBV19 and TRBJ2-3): DGGITQSPKYLFRKEGQNVTLSCEQNLNHDAMYWYRQDPGQGLRLIYYSQIVNDFQKGDIAEGYSVSREKKESFPLTVTSAQKNPTAFYLCASSIRLAGITDTQYFGPGTRLTVL.

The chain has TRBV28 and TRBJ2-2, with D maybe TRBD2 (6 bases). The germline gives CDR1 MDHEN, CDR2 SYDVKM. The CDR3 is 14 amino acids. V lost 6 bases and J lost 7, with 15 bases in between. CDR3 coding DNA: TGTGCCAGCAGGGGCGGGGCGGCGGTCGGGGAGCTGTTTTTT. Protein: CASRGGAAVGELFF. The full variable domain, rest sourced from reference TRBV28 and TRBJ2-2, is DVKVTQSSRYLVKRTGEKVFLECVQDMDHENMFWYRQDPGLGLRLIYFSYDVKMKEKGDIPEGYSVSREKKERFSLILESASTNQTSMYLCASRGGAAVGELFFGEGSRLTVL.

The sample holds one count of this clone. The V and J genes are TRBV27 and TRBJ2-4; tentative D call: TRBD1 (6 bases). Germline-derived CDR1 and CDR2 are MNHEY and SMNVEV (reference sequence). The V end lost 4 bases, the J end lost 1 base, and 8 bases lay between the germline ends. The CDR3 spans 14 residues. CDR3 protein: CASSWGHAKNIQYF. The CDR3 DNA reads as TGTGCCAGCAGTTGGGGACATGCCAAAAACATTCAGTACTTC.

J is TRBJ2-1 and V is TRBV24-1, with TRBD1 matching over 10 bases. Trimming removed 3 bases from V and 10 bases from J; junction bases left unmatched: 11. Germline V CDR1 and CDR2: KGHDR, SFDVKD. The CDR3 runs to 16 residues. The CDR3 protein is CATSDRGGQGIHEQFF. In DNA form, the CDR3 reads TGTGCCACCAGTGATAGAGGGGGACAGGGGATCCACGAGCAGTTCTTC.

The CDR3 DNA follows: TGTGCCAGCAGCTTAGAGGGACTAGCCCAAGAGACCCAGTACTTC. This translates into CASSLEGLAQETQYF. This rearrangement joins TRBV11-2 to TRBJ2-5; 9 bases map to TRBD2. Germline assignment: CDR1 SGHAT and CDR2 FQNNGV. Germline trimming cut 0 bases from V and 1 base from J; bases unmatched to any gene: 0. CDR3 length equals 15 residues.

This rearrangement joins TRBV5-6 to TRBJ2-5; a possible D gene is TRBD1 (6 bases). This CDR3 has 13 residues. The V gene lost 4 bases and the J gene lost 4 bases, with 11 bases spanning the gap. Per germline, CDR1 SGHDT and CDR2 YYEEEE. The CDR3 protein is CASSIQGRETQYF. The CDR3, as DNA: TGTGCCAGCAGCATACAGGGACGAGAGACCCAGTACTTC. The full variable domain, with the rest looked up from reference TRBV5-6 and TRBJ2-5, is DAGVTQSPTHLIKTRGQQVTLRCSPKSGHDTVSWYQQALGQGPQFIFQYYEEEERQRGNFPDRFSGHQFPNYSSELNVNALLLGDSALYLCASSIQGRETQYFGPGTRLLVL.